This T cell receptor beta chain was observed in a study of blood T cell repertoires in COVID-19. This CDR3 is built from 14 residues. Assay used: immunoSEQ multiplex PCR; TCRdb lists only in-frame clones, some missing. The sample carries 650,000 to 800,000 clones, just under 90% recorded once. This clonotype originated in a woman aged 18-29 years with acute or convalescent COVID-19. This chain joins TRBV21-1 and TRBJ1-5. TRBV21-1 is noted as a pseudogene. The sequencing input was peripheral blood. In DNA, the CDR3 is TGTGCCAGCAGCAAAGTCGGTAAGAATCAGCCCCAGCATTTT. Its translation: CASSKVGKNQPQHF.